The 16 T cell receptor beta chains given below trace back to one sample, sequenced in a study of T cells in tuberculosis. The table came from immunoSEQ multiplex PCR; TCRdb's copy has only in-frame clones and leaves some out. The data contain tens of thousands of clones, approximately 95% of them singletons. The source material was PBMCs. The receptors originated from a donor aged 10-35 years with latent tuberculosis or without tuberculosis infection.

A word on this clone: One end of the junction does not line up with germline, which may come from a read error. This rearrangement joins TRBV29-1 to TRBJ2-1; perhaps TRBD1 as D (5 bases). This CDR3 region has 11 residues. Germline V gene data show CDR1 as SQVTM and CDR2 as ANQGSEA. CDR3 nucleotides: TGTACAGGTAGCTCCTACAATGAGCAGTTCTTC. It is translated as CTGSSYNEQFF.

This sequence joins TRBV2 and TRBJ1-4; D possibly corresponds to TRBD1 (5 bases). This CDR3 has 16 amino acids. Germline V gives CDR1 SNHLY, CDR2 FYNNEI. V lost 3 bases and J lost 5, with 16 bases in between. The CDR3 sequence: CASSDGGGGRNEKLFF. The CDR3 coding sequence is TGTGCCAGCAGTGACGGTGGCGGGGGGAGGAATGAAAAACTGTTTTTT.

V gene TRBV11-2 combines with J gene TRBJ1-1; TRBD1 might be the D (6 bases). Looked up from germline, CDR1 is SGHAT and CDR2 is FQNNGV. The CDR3 has 14 residues. Trimming removed 7 bases from V and 5 bases from J, with 17 bases in between. The CDR3 DNA follows: TGTGCCAGCAATCTAGGACAGTCGGGGACTGAAGCTTTCTTT. Translating gives CASNLGQSGTEAFF.

The chain links TRBV9 to TRBJ1-1; perhaps TRBD1 as D (5 bases). V was trimmed by 3 bases and J by 5 bases, leaving 20 bases between them. CDR1 and CDR2 from the germline V gene are SGDLS and YYNGEE. The CDR3 covers 16 residues. The CDR3 reads CASSADTGLPRTEAFF. CDR3 coding DNA: TGTGCCAGCAGCGCGGACACCGGGTTACCGAGAACTGAAGCTTTCTTT.

The chain combines TRBV28 with TRBJ1-3; 7 bases fit TRBD1. The CDR3 is 13 residues long. The V gene end was trimmed by 7 bases and the J gene end by 2 bases; junction bases not matched to a gene: 2. Germline CDR1 reads MDHEN; CDR2 reads SYDVKM. CDR3: CASMTGPGNTIYF. The CDR3, as DNA: TGTGCCAGCATGACAGGGCCTGGAAACACCATATATTTT.

The CDR3 coding sequence is TGTGCCAGTAGTTCACAGCGGGGCACTGAAGCTTTCTTT. Translated: CASSSQRGTEAFF. The rearrangement links TRBV19 to TRBJ1-1; D is undetermined. V dropped 5 bases and J dropped 4 bases, with 11 bases sitting between them. The CDR3 spans 13 residues. CDR1 and CDR2 from the germline V gene are LNHDA and SQIVND (reference sequence).

The chain is built from TRBV2 and TRBJ1-5; TRBD1 might be the D (5 bases). CDR1 and CDR2 from the germline V gene are SNHLY and FYNNEI. The CDR3 sequence is 16 residues long. V shed 6 bases and J shed 2 bases, with 17 bases lying between them. CDR3 nucleotides: TGTGCCAGCAGCCGGATTGGGAGGGGAGGCAATCAGCCCCAGCATTTT. Its translation is CASSRIGRGGNQPQHF.

V usage is TRBV18 and J usage is TRBJ2-3; 8 bases are a match to TRBD1. The CDR3 has 16 amino acids. J was trimmed by 3 bases and V by 6 bases; bases with no gene match: 11. In germline, CDR1 is KGHSH, CDR2 LQKENI. In DNA, the CDR3 is TGTGCCAGCTCTCCAACACAGGGGGAAGGAACAGATACGCAGTATTTT. Protein sequence: CASSPTQGEGTDTQYF. The full variable domain, completed using reference TRBV18 and TRBJ2-3, is NAGVMQNPRHLVRRRGQEARLRCSPMKGHSHVYWYRQLPEEGLKFMVYLQKENIIDESGMPKERFSAEFPKEGPSILRIQQVVRGDSAAYFCASSPTQGEGTDTQYFGPGTRLTVL.

The genes are TRBV18 and TRBJ2-7, with D possibly TRBD1 on 6 matching bases. V shed 5 bases and J shed 3 bases, with 11 bases lying between them. The CDR3 spans 13 residues. CDR1 KGHSH and CDR2 LQKENI come from the germline V gene. The CDR3 DNA reads as TGTGCCAGCTCATCGGGACACATCTACGAGCAGTACTTC. Amino acids: CASSSGHIYEQYF. Full variable domain (rest looked up from reference TRBV18 and TRBJ2-7): NAGVMQNPRHLVRRRGQEARLRCSPMKGHSHVYWYRQLPEEGLKFMVYLQKENIIDESGMPKERFSAEFPKEGPSILRIQQVVRGDSAAYFCASSSGHIYEQYFGPGTRLTVT.

J is TRBJ1-5 and V is TRBV19; weak D call: TRBD1 (5 bases). Germline CDR1 is LNHDA and CDR2 is SQIVND (reference sequence). This CDR3 region has 15 residues. Trimming took off 7 bases at V and 2 bases at J, with 15 bases between the two ends. The CDR3 nucleotides read TGTGCCAGTACCCTCGGGGGTACTGGCAATCAGCCCCAGCATTTT. This encodes CASTLGGTGNQPQHF.

The chain carries TRBV5-8 and TRBJ2-7, with D perhaps matching TRBD1 (5 bases). V shed 3 bases and J shed 0 bases, with 16 bases lying between them. CDR1 and CDR2 (germline): SGHTS, YDEGEE. The CDR3 is made up of 16 amino acids. The CDR3, as DNA: TGTGCCAGCAGCTGGCCCCGTGGGGCTAGCTCCTACGAGCAGTACTTC. Its protein is CASSWPRGASSYEQYF. The full variable domain, its missing parts supplied by reference TRBV5-8 and TRBJ2-7, is EAGVTQSPTHLIKTRGQQATLRCSPISGHTSVYWYQQALGLGLQFLLWYDEGEERNRGNFPPRFSGRQFPNYSSELNVNALELEDSALYLCASSWPRGASSYEQYFGPGTRLTVT.

This chain connects TRBV25-1 to TRBJ2-5; D not certain. The V gene lost 8 bases and the J gene lost 2 bases, with 9 bases spanning the gap. Germline V gives CDR1 MGHDK, CDR2 SYGVNS. The CDR3 is made up of 12 amino acids. CDR3 in DNA: TGTGCCAGCTCAAGAGCGCAAGAGACCCAGTACTTC. It codes for CASSRAQETQYF.

The chain carries TRBV7-8 and TRBJ2-5; D might be TRBD2 (6 bases). V dropped 2 bases and J dropped 2 bases, with 18 bases sitting between them. Germline V gene sequence: CDR1 SGHVS, CDR2 FQNEAQ. CDR3 length: 17 residues. The CDR3 spells CASSLMSLWGEQETQYF. CDR3 DNA sequence: TGTGCCAGCAGCTTAATGTCGCTCTGGGGGGAGCAAGAGACCCAGTACTTC.

This chain connects TRBV28 to TRBJ2-3; possible D gene TRBD1, 6 bases. Trimming shortened V by 11 bases and J by 1 base, and 16 bases separated the two germline ends. The CDR3 sequence is 14 residues long. Germline CDR1 MDHEN, CDR2 SYDVKM. The CDR3 reads CAASWDTRTDTQYF. The CDR3 bases are TGTGCCGCCTCGTGGGACACCCGCACAGATACGCAGTATTTT.

The chain is built from TRBV5-1 and TRBJ2-7, with 7 bases identical to TRBD2. V lost 4 bases and J lost 2; bases outside the gene matches: 9. The CDR3 is 15 amino acids. CDR1 is SGHRS, CDR2 YFSETQ, per germline. This CDR3 is CASSPAGEGTYEQYF. The DNA of the CDR3 is TGCGCCAGCAGCCCCGCGGGGGAGGGGACCTACGAGCAGTACTTC.

V is TRBV21-1 and J is TRBJ1-1; the D call of TRBD1 is as the table states it, not checked on the DNA. TRBV21-1 is marked as a pseudogene. This CDR3 has 14 amino acids. CDR3 region: CASSRTGRWTEAFF. The CDR3 DNA follows: TGTGCCAGCAGCCGGACAGGGCGATGGACTGAAGCTTTCTTT.